The entry below gives a single T cell receptor beta chain sequence along with its context. Its antigen is unidentified. The sample comes from a study of T-cell memory formation after mild COVID-19. At the level of the study: Largely donor-specific TCR clusters were found.

Study-wide results and limits: In second-wave clones peaking day 37, SARS-CoV-2 specificity remained unconfirmed. Contracting CD8+ clones were enriched in EMRA, CD4+ mainly in CM and EM. Later expanders leaned CD4+, whereas clones that contracted between day 15 and 85 were balanced CD4/CD8.

TCRdb ran MiXCR on the 5' RACE reads and lists one entry per CDR3 protein. The sample carries under 600,000 distinct CDR3 sequences, 20% to 25% recorded once. Trimming took 3 bases from V and 2 from J; bases not matched to a gene: 11. The CDR3 runs to 16 residues. Germline assignment: CDR1 DFQATT and CDR2 SNEGSKA (reference sequence). Sequenced: PBMCs or a T cell subset sorted from them (not recorded which). The chain couples TRBV20-1 to TRBJ2-3; 7 positions match TRBD2. The clonotype originates from an adult woman who had mild COVID-19 (a few samples of this study predate the infection). Cell type and time point are not known. The CDR3 DNA follows: TGCAGTGCTAGGACGGGGAGACTAGCCGTCACAGATACGCAGTATTTT. Amino acids: CSARTGRLAVTDTQYF.